A single sample gave rise to the 8 T cell receptor beta chains below, sequenced in a study of cytomegalovirus exposure and HLA in healthy donors. Primers for the PCR totalled 60 Vbeta and 13 Jbeta. Clones were sequenced by immunoSEQ multiplex PCR, and TCRdb holds only the in-frame ones, with some missing. Here the sample spans about 93,000 clones, about 80% being singletons. Input material: PBMCs. The source is a man aged 25-45 years in good health and CMV-seronegative.

V gene TRBV2 combines with J gene TRBJ1-2, with TRBD1 matching over 7 bases. Germline V gene sequence: CDR1 SNHLY, CDR2 FYNNEI. This CDR3 spans 13 amino acids. Germline trimming cut 6 bases from V and 8 bases from J; bases unmatched to any gene: 9. CDR3 sequence (DNA): TGTGCCAGCAGCGATGGACAGGTTAGCGGCTACACCTTC. Protein: CASSDGQVSGYTF.

V and J are TRBV7-9 and TRBJ2-7, with a weak D call TRBD1 (6 bases). Germline CDR1 is SEHNR and CDR2 is FQNEAQ (reference sequence). V lost 3 bases and J lost 1, with 13 bases in between. The length of the CDR3 is 15 residues. DNA for the CDR3: TGTGCCAGCAGCTTTCGAGGACAGAATTCCTACGAGCAGTACTTC. Its translation is CASSFRGQNSYEQYF.

The chain joins TRBV4-1 to TRBJ2-7; TRBD2 agrees at 8 bases. Per germline, CDR1 MGHRA and CDR2 YSYEKL. J was trimmed by 9 bases and V by 0 bases; bases with no gene match: 7. CDR3 length: 14 residues. The CDR3, as DNA: TGCGCCAGCAGCCAAGATGGTGCGCGGGGGGCGCAGTACTTC. Translated: CASSQDGARGAQYF.

J is TRBJ1-4 and V is TRBV10-3; 8 bases are shared with TRBD1. CDR3 length: 15 amino acids. V was clipped by 5 bases and J by 3 bases; unmatched bases: 5. Germline CDR1 reads ENHRY; CDR2 reads SYGVKD. For the CDR3, the DNA is TGTGCCATCAGTTATGGACAGGGTGCTAATGAAAAACTGTTTTTT. Its protein product is CAISYGQGANEKLFF.

The chain combines TRBV5-1 with TRBJ2-5, with TRBD1 matching over 8 bases. The DNA end is a closer match to TRBJ2-7, so the J assignment may be wrong. The germline CDR1 and CDR2 sequences are SGHRS and YFSETQ. This CDR3 contains 14 residues. The CDR3: CASRHDRGFDEQYF. CDR3 bases: TGCGCCAGCAGACATGACAGGGGTTTCGACGAGCAGTACTTC.

In its sample, this clone was seen a few times. The chain has TRBV4-1 and TRBJ1-2; TRBD1 might be the D (6 bases). Looked up from germline, CDR1 is MGHRA and CDR2 is YSYEKL. Trimming took 0 bases from V and 1 from J, leaving 12 bases between them. The CDR3 consists of 16 residues. The CDR3 sequence is CASSQDAGANNYGYTF. The CDR3 DNA follows: TGCGCCAGCAGCCAAGATGCAGGGGCGAATAACTATGGCTACACCTTC.

V is TRBV19 and J is TRBJ2-2; possible D gene TRBD1, 5 bases. CDR3 length equals 15 residues. Trimming shortened V by 3 bases and J by 1 base, and 9 bases separated the two germline ends. Germline V gene data show CDR1 as LNHDA and CDR2 as SQIVND (reference sequence). CDR3 DNA sequence: TGTGCCAGTAGTATCACCCAGGGGAACACCGGGGAGCTGTTTTTT. Amino acid sequence: CASSITQGNTGELFF.

The chain employs TRBV5-1 and TRBJ2-7, with 9 nucleotides matching TRBD1. CDR1 is SGHRS, CDR2 YFSETQ, per germline. V shed 3 bases, J shed 1 base, and the junction held 5 bases outside the gene matches. This CDR3 region has 15 residues. CDR3 residues: CASSYDRGSSYEQYV. CDR3 DNA sequence: TGCGCCAGCAGCTACGACAGGGGGAGTTCCTACGAGCAGTACGTC.